This T cell receptor (beta chain) was captured in a study of identical twins. Study findings and constraints: An excess of low generation probability was shown by twin-shared out-of-frame alpha sequences. In zero-insertion analyses, partial confounding could arise from invariant MAIT and iNKT cells.

A universal primer site was created by template switching, with the cDNA bearing unique molecular identifiers. TCRdb analysed the 5' RACE reads with MiXCR anew, one entry per CDR3 protein. The sample carries 1.5 million to 2 million distinct CDR3 sequences, about 30% recorded once. All of the donors were Caucasians in good health. V was clipped by 6 bases and J by 5 bases; unmatched bases: 6. This CDR3 comprises 13 residues. CDR1 is MGHDK and CDR2 is SYGVNS in the germline V gene. This clonotype was observed many times. No antigen is known for it. This rearrangement joins TRBV25-1 to TRBJ1-2, with 7 bases identical to TRBD1. The receptor was isolated from a newborn girl in good health. Sequenced input: cord blood. CDR3 nucleotides: TGTGCCAGCAGCGAGGGACAGCTTTATGGCTACACCTTC. As protein: CASSEGQLYGYTF.